The rows below give T cell receptor beta chains drawn from one sample of a study of Graves' ophthalmopathy and Graves' hyperthyroidism. TCRdb analysed the multiplex PCR reads with MiXCR anew, one entry per CDR3 protein. The sample holds about 340,000 distinct CDR3 sequences; about a sixth are singletons and the top ten take around an eighth. Material for sequencing was peripheral blood. These receptors originate from an adult man with Graves' ophthalmopathy. The CDR3 runs from the conserved cysteine through the conserved F or W. The D gene is left open where the match is weak. Rows give clone size only sometimes, using once, few, many, or a class for an expanded clone.

.,TRBV5-1,TRBJ2-5,TRBD2,TGCGCCAGCAGCTTGCAACCGGGACTAGGCGCGGAGACCCAGTACTTC,CASSLQPGLGAETQYF
many,TRBV11-2,TRBJ2-2,.,TGTGCCAGCAGCCCTGTGGGGGCTTACACCGGGGAGCTGTTTTTT,CASSPVGAYTGELFF
many,TRBV28,TRBJ2-7,.,TGTGCCAGCAGTTTATTCATTGGGGGCCCAAGCTCCTACGAGCAGTACTTC,CASSLFIGGPSSYEQYF
.,TRBV15,TRBJ1-5,.,TGTGCCACCAGCAGAGAAATAACCGGTAATCAGCCCCAGCATTTT,CATSREITGNQPQHF
many,TRBV7-2,TRBJ2-7,.,TGTGCCAGCAGCATCCTCGCAGGGTCCGAGCAGTACTTC,CASSILAGSEQYF
many,TRBV6-5,TRBJ2-5,TRBD1,TGTGCCAGCAGTTACTATCGGGACAGGATGCGAGAGACCCAGTACTTC,CASSYYRDRMRETQYF
many,TRBV29-1,TRBJ2-7,.,TGCAGCGTTGGAAGCTCCCCTCGCGAGCAGTACTTC,CSVGSSPREQYF
many,TRBV7-3,TRBJ1-2,TRBD1,TGTGCCAGCAGTTTTCCTGGGACAGGGACCTATGGCTACACCTTC,CASSFPGTGTYGYTF
many,TRBV6-4,TRBJ1-2,TRBD1,TGTGCCAGCAGCGGACAACAGGGGGGCGACGACAGCTATGGCTACACCTTC,CASSGQQGGDDSYGYTF
many,TRBV9,TRBJ2-2,TRBD2,TGTGCCAGCAGCGTTGGACTAGCGGGTATAACCGGGGAGCTGTTTTTT,CASSVGLAGITGELFF